One sample yielded the 23 T cell receptor beta chains listed below, sequenced in a study of blood T cell repertoires in COVID-19. Generated by immunoSEQ multiplex PCR, the TCRdb table keeps only in-frame clones and is missing some. The table shows approximately 220,000 clones, with just under 90% occurring only once. Sequencing was done on a sample of PBMCs or T cells enriched from blood (not recorded which). Receptors originate from a woman in her thirties with acute COVID-19.

The J gene is TRBJ2-7, the V gene TRBV19, with TRBD1 matching over 7 bases. V gave up 5 bases and J gave up 2 bases; unmatched junction bases: 9. Germline-derived CDR1 and CDR2 are LNHDA and SQIVND (reference sequence). The CDR3 runs 15 residues. DNA for the CDR3: TGTGCCAGTAGTGCGCGCCGGGACAGCGCCTACGAGCAGTACTTC. It translates to CASSARRDSAYEQYF. The complete variable domain, with remaining parts taken from reference TRBV19 and TRBJ2-7, reads DGGITQSPKYLFRKEGQNVTLSCEQNLNHDAMYWYRQDPGQGLRLIYYSQIVNDFQKGDIAEGYSVSREKKESFPLTVTSAQKNPTAFYLCASSARRDSAYEQYFGPGTRLTVT.

This sequence joins TRBV6-2 or TRBV6-3 and TRBJ1-6; perhaps TRBD1 as D (6 bases). Germline V lookup: CDR1 MNHEY, CDR2 SVGEGT. Trimming left V 6 bases short and J 9 bases short, with 15 bases between. The CDR3 consists of 14 residues. The CDR3 loop is CASSSGGRGSPLHF. CDR3 bases: TGTGCCAGCAGCAGCGGGGGCAGGGGTTCACCCCTCCACTTT.

This clone has just a few counts. The chain recombines TRBV27 with TRBJ2-3; D call uncertain. Trimming pared 7 bases from V and 7 bases from J, leaving 15 bases between. Germline CDR1 and CDR2: MNHEY and SMNVEV (reference sequence). The CDR3 has 13 residues. For the CDR3, the DNA is TGTGCCAGCAATTCCCCCCCAGGATATACGCAGTATTTT. It encodes CASNSPPGYTQYF.

The J gene is TRBJ1-6, the V gene TRBV6-5; TRBD1 is a possible D gene (6 bases). Trimming pared 5 bases from V and 5 bases from J, leaving 13 bases between. CDR3 length: 15 residues. Germline CDR1 is MNHEY and CDR2 is SVGAGI. The CDR3 is CASSQGSVHNSPLHF. CDR3 bases: TGTGCCAGCAGTCAGGGGTCGGTCCATAATTCACCCCTCCACTTT.

The V and J genes are TRBV7-9 and TRBJ2-1; 7 nucleotides match TRBD2. The V gene end was trimmed by 5 bases and the J gene end by 3 bases; junction bases not matched to a gene: 13. Per the germline V gene, CDR1 is SEHNR and CDR2 is FQNEAQ (reference sequence). The CDR3 covers 17 residues. CDR3 in amino acids: CASSLTLAEQNYNEQFF. In nucleotides, the CDR3 is TGTGCCAGCAGCCTAACCCTAGCGGAGCAAAACTACAATGAGCAGTTCTTC.

This clone was observed a few times. J is TRBJ2-1 and V is TRBV7-2, with 13 bases that match TRBD2. Germline CDR1 and CDR2: SGHTA and FQGNSA. V lost 6 bases and J lost 4; bases outside the gene matches: 3. The CDR3 runs to 15 residues. The chain's CDR3 is CASRLAGGKYNEQFF. In DNA form, the CDR3 reads TGTGCCAGCAGACTAGCGGGGGGGAAATACAATGAGCAGTTCTTC.

The V gene is TRBV6-2 or TRBV6-3, the J gene TRBJ1-5; D is unresolved. Germline-derived CDR1 and CDR2 are MNHEY and SVGEGT. This CDR3 is built from 18 residues. V was clipped by 0 bases and J by 1 base, with 16 bases between them. This CDR3 is CASSYSLFPLSSNQPQHF. The DNA for the CDR3 is TGTGCCAGCAGTTACTCCCTTTTCCCACTCTCGAGCAATCAGCCCCAGCATTTT.

The rearrangement uses TRBV6-5 and TRBJ2-7, with 7 bases identical to TRBD2. V shed 6 bases and J 6 bases; nucleotides not matched to a gene: 11. This CDR3 is 14 amino acids long. Germline V gives CDR1 MNHEY, CDR2 SVGAGI. As DNA, the CDR3 is TGTGCCAGCAGCCGTCGACTAGCAACTGGCGAGCAGTACTTC. Translated: CASSRRLATGEQYF.

The gene calls are TRBV6-2 or TRBV6-3 and TRBJ2-1, with 9 bases matching TRBD2. The CDR3 totals 16 residues. With 6 bases clipped from V and 0 bases from J, the junction kept 6 bases outside the gene matches. The germline gives CDR1 MNHEY, CDR2 SVGEGT. CDR3 sequence: CASSLVAGVSYNEQFF. In nucleotides, the CDR3 is TGTGCCAGCAGCCTTGTAGCGGGGGTCTCCTACAATGAGCAGTTCTTC.

This chain connects TRBV19 to TRBJ1-2; the match to TRBD1 covers 10 bases. V shed 4 bases and J 4 bases; nucleotides not matched to a gene: 6. The V gene's germline CDR1 is LNHDA and CDR2 SQIVND (reference sequence). This CDR3 has 15 residues. The CDR3 DNA sequence: TGTGCCAGTAGTAAGCCCTGGACAGGGGGCTATGGCTACACCTTC. Translation gives CASSKPWTGGYGYTF.

This rearrangement joins TRBV10-2 to TRBJ1-1, with D hard to call. The V end lost 7 bases, the J end lost 8 bases, and 11 bases lay between the germline ends. The CDR3 length is 11 residues. CDR1 is WSHSY, CDR2 SAAADI, per germline. CDR3 coding DNA: TGCGCCAGCACCCAGGCTGGCGAAGCTTTCTTT. Amino acid sequence: CASTQAGEAFF.

This chain connects TRBV5-5 to TRBJ2-1; perhaps TRBD2 as D (7 bases). The ends were cut back, 3 bases at V and 15 bases at J, with 19 bases in the middle. CDR1 is SGHKS, CDR2 YYEKEE, per germline (reference sequence). This CDR3 is 13 amino acids long. The CDR3 DNA follows: TGTGCCAGCAGCTCCCCCGGGGGGCGGGGGCGGTTCTTC. The encoded protein is CASSSPGGRGRFF.

The genes are TRBV30 and TRBJ2-5; 9 nucleotides line up with TRBD1. CDR1 and CDR2 (germline): GTSNPN, SVGIG (reference sequence). The CDR3 totals 16 residues. J gave up 4 bases and V 5 bases, and 14 bases lay outside the gene matches. This CDR3 reads CAWSTPRDRASETQYF. CDR3 bases: TGTGCCTGGTCGACCCCCCGGGACAGGGCTTCAGAGACCCAGTACTTC.

This chain links TRBV6-5 with TRBJ1-1; 8 nucleotides agree with TRBD1. V lost 2 bases, J lost 1 base, and 3 bases stayed unmatched. CDR3 length: 15 amino acids. Germline V CDR1 and CDR2: MNHEY, SVGAGI. The CDR3 DNA reads TGTGCCAGCAGTTACCGGACAGGGACGAACACTGAAGCTTTCTTT. This codes for CASSYRTGTNTEAFF.

The chain recombines TRBV4-3 with TRBJ2-5, with 12 bases fitting TRBD1. Germline V gene lookup returns CDR1 LGHNA and CDR2 YSLEER. The J segment lost 4 bases and the V segment lost 4 bases, leaving 4 bases of the junction unmatched. The CDR3 loop spans 15 amino acids. The DNA of the CDR3 is TGCGCCAGCAGCCTCTGGGACAGGGGGCTAGAGACCCAGTACTTC. It yields the protein CASSLWDRGLETQYF.

In nucleotides, the CDR3 is TGTGCCAGCAGCACCCGGGACAGGGACGATAATTCACCCCTCCACTTT. Amino acid sequence: CASSTRDRDDNSPLHF. The rearrangement links TRBV4-2 to TRBJ1-6; TRBD1 matches 9 bases. Looked up from germline, CDR1 is LGHNA and CDR2 is YNFKEQ. V trimming: 5 bases; J trimming: 5 bases; junction bases outside the gene matches: 7. This CDR3 contains 16 residues.

V and J are TRBV18 and TRBJ1-4; 11 nucleotides match TRBD1. Trimming removed 4 bases from V and 6 bases from J; junction bases left unmatched: 1. The CDR3 totals 14 residues. The germline CDR1 and CDR2 sequences are KGHSH and LQKENI. The CDR3 bases are TGTGCCAGCTCACTGGGACAGGGGGATGAAAAACTGTTTTTT. This codes for CASSLGQGDEKLFF. Full variable domain (outside the CDR3, taken from reference TRBV18 and TRBJ1-4): NAGVMQNPRHLVRRRGQEARLRCSPMKGHSHVYWYRQLPEEGLKFMVYLQKENIIDESGMPKERFSAEFPKEGPSILRIQQVVRGDSAAYFCASSLGQGDEKLFFGSGTQLSVL.

V is TRBV5-1 and J is TRBJ2-2; D gene ambiguous. Germline V gives CDR1 SGHRS, CDR2 YFSETQ. V lost 2 bases and J 5 bases, leaving 7 bases between the germline ends. The CDR3 loop spans 13 amino acids. In DNA, the CDR3 is TGCGCCAGCAGCTTTGGCGGAACCGGGGAGCTGTTTTTT. It translates to CASSFGGTGELFF.

CDR3 residues: CASSPGDRPQHF. In nucleotides, the CDR3 is TGTGCCAGCAGTCCCGGGGACAGGCCCCAGCATTTT. This chain uses TRBV28 with TRBJ1-5; the match to TRBD1 covers 7 bases. The CDR3 contains 12 residues. Per the germline V gene, CDR1 is MDHEN and CDR2 is SYDVKM. V was pared by 5 bases and J by 9 bases, with 4 bases of the junction left unmatched.

V and J are TRBV4-3 and TRBJ2-5; D possibly corresponds to TRBD1 (6 bases). V was shortened by 0 bases and J by 4 bases, with 21 bases between the two germline ends. The CDR3 runs to 18 residues. CDR1 and CDR2 from the germline V gene are LGHNA and YSLEER. The CDR3 bases are TGCGCCAGCAGCCAAGAGGGAATGGTAGGGCAGGGGCGAGAGACCCAGTACTTC. Translation: CASSQEGMVGQGRETQYF.

CDR3 coding DNA: TGTGCCTGGAGCACGGACAGGGGTAATGAGCAGTTCTTC. It translates to CAWSTDRGNEQFF. The rearrangement uses TRBV30 and TRBJ2-1; 9 bases match TRBD1. The J segment lost 7 bases and the V segment lost 3 bases, leaving 4 bases of the junction unmatched. The CDR3 is made up of 13 amino acids. Germline CDR1 and CDR2: GTSNPN and SVGIG (reference sequence).

This chain connects TRBV3-1 (or the pseudogene TRBV3-2) to TRBJ2-3; TRBD1 matches at 10 bases. CDR1 and CDR2 (germline): LGHDT, YNNKEL (reference sequence). CDR3 size: 15 residues. V lost 4 bases to trimming and J lost 7 bases; unmatched junction nucleotides: 8. In nucleotides, the CDR3 is TGTGCCAGCAGCCCCAGGGGGACAGGGGAAAATACGCAGTATTTT. Translation: CASSPRGTGENTQYF.

Only one count was recorded for this clone. V usage is TRBV7-9 and J usage is TRBJ2-2; D gene ambiguous. Germline V lookup: CDR1 SEHNR, CDR2 FQNEAQ (reference sequence). V dropped 3 bases and J dropped 0 bases, with 8 bases sitting between them. CDR3 length: 15 amino acids. DNA of the CDR3: TGTGCCAGCAGCTTCGGTCCCTCGAACACCGGGGAGCTGTTTTTT. Translation: CASSFGPSNTGELFF.